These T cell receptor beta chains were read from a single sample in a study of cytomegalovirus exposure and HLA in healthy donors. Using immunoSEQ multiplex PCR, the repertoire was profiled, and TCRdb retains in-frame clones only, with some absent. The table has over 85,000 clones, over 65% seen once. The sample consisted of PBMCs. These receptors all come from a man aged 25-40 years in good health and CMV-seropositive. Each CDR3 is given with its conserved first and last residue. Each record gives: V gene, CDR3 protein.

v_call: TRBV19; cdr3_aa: CASSTHGQTLSVGNYGYTF
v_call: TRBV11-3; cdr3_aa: CASSRRGGGQEETQYF
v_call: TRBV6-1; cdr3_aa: CASSAQGTNSPLHF
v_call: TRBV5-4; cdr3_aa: CASSPGGLPPWYF
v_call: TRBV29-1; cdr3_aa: CSVEGQIPYEQYF
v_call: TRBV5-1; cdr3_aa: CASSLERGGTDTQYF
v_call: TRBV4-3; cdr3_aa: CASSQDEVAGNTIYF
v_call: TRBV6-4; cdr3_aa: CASSAGGASTDTQYF
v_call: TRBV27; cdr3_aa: CASSLVGTAEKLFF
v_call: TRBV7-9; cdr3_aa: CASSGQGGVTYNEQFF
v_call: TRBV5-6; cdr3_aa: CASRERDRERGWPWNEQFF
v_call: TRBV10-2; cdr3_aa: CASSESATGQENTEAFF
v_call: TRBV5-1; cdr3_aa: CASSPLGQGINYGYTF
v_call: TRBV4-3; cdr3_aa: CASSQGAAQSGNTIYF
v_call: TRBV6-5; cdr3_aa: CASSYGPSTGELFF
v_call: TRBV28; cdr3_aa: CASSRDRATDTQYF
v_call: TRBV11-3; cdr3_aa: CASSDGTSISDTQYF
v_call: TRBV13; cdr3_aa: CASTHPEKGYTGELFF
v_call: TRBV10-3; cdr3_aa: CAISGGQLFHSGNTIYF
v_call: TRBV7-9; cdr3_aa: CASSQPGQGSYEQYF